The clone carrying this TCR beta chain was counted at least ten times. Its cognate antigen is unknown. Built from TCR beta cDNA, the libraries had unique molecular identifiers in them. Using its own MiXCR run on the PCR reads, TCRdb lists one record per CDR3 protein. The profile shows under 200,000 distinct CDR3 sequences, over 25% of them singletons. CDR3 size: 15 residues. Germline V CDR1 and CDR2: MGHRA, YSYEKL. The V and J ends lost 4 bases and 6 bases, in that order; junction bases with no gene match: 9. The data are from a study of post-analysis software for immune sequencing data. Findings of the study overall: When patients were compared with controls, a handful of TRBV segments were more frequent, TRBV5-6, TRBV5-1 and TRBV20-1 among them.

What was sequenced was blood. This rearrangement joins TRBV4-1 to TRBJ1-2, with TRBD1 identical over 9 bases. This receptor was identified in a girl between 2 and 17 years old with multiple sclerosis. Here the CDR3 reads CASSRGVRQGDGYTF. DNA of the CDR3: TGCGCCAGCAGCCGGGGTGTGAGACAGGGGGATGGCTACACCTTC.